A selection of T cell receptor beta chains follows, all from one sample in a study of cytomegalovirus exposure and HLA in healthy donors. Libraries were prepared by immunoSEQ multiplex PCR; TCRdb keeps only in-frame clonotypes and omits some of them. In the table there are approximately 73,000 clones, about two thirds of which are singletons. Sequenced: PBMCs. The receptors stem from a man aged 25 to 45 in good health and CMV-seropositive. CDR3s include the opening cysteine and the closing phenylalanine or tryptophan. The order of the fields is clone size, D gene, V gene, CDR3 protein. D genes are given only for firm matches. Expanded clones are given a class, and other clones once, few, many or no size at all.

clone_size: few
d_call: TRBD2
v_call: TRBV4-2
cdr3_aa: CASSQDLGGRQETQYF

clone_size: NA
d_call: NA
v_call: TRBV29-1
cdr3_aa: CSVAPMTDTQYF

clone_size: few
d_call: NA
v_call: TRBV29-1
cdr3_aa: CSVLGQSTDTQYF

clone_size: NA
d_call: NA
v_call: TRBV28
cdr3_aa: CASRSENLFF

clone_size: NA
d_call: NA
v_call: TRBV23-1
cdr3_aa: CASRLTRGGRTDTQYF

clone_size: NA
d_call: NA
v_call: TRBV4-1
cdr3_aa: CASSLEHRPLNYGYTF

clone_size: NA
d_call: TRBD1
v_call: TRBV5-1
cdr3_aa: CASSLTTGRTYGYTF

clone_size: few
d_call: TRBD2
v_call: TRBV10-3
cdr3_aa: CAISHSGGKKDTQYF

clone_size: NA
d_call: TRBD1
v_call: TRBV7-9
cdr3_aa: CASSSGQAQDGYTF

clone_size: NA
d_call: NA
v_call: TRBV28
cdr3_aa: CASTPGNYEGYTF

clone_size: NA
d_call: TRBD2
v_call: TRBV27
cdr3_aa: CASSRRLAGDLFSSYEQYF

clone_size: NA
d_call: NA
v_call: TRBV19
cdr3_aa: CASSSQRAVFQTQYF

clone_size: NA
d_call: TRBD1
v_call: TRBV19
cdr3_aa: CASRPTGGITDTQYF

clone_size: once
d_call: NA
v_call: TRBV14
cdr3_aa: CASSQDLRVGELFF

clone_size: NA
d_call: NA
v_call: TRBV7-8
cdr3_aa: CASSLVLLASANTGELFF

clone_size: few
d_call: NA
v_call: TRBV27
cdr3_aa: CASRVRGAARAGRGETQYF

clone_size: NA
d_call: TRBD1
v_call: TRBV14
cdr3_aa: CASSKGQAHADTQYF

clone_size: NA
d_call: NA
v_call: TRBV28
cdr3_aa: CASSLGTHSYEQYF

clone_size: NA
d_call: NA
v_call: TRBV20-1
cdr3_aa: CIGASTDTQYF

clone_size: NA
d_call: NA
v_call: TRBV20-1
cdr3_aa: CSANRRVEQFF

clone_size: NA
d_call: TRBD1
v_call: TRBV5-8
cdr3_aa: CASSLGQGSTDTQYF

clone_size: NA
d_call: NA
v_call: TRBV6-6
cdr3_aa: CASRNLNTGELFF

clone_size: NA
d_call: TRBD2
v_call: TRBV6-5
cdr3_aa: CASKGAGGTYNEQFF

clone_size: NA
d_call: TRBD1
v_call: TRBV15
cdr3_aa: CATSRPGTGGEQYF

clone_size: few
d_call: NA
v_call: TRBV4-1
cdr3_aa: CASSQAGYEETQYF

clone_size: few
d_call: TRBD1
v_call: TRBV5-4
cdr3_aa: CASSSQQGANSPLHF